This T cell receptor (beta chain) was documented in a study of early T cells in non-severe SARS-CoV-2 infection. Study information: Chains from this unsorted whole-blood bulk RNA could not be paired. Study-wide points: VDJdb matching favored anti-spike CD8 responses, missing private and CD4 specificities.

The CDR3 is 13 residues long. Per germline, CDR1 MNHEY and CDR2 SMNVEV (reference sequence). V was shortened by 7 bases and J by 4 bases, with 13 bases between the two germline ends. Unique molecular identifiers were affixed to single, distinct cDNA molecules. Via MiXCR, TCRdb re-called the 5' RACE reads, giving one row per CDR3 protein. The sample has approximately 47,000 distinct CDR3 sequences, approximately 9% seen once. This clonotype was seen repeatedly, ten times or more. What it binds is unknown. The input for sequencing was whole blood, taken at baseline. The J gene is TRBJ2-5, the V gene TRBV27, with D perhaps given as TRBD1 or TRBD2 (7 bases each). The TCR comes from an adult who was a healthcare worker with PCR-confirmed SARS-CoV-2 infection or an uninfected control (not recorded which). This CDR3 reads CASIAGGGETQYF. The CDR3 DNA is TGTGCCAGCATCGCAGGGGGGGGAGAGACCCAGTACTTC.